The sample holds a few counts of the clone carrying this TCR beta chain. The sample is drawn from a study of identical twins. The germline gives CDR1 SGHDT, CDR2 YYEEEE. The CDR3 totals 16 residues. The germline V and J ends were trimmed by 0 bases and 3 bases, with 12 bases remaining between them. In every case, the donor was a healthy Caucasian. Template switching added a universal primer site; cDNA carried unique molecular identifiers. MiXCR, applied by TCRdb to the 5' RACE reads, yields one record per CDR3 protein. The sample shows roughly 720,000 distinct CDR3 sequences, around a sixth of them seen only once. These data were also filed under a second study, of T cells expressing NK-cell markers.

The sequence was collected from a young woman in good health. The genes are TRBV5-6 and TRBJ2-2; maybe TRBD1 (7 bases). Sequencing was done on a sample of PBMCs. As DNA, the CDR3 is TGTGCCAGCAGCTTGGAGGGGGGACAGTACACCGGGGAGCTGTTTTTT. Its translation is CASSLEGGQYTGELFF.